Reported below is one T cell receptor beta chain. The sort gate was single viable CD3+CD4+CD8-CD45RO+ cells for memory CD4+ T cells. Positive selection with CD4 microbeads enriched total CD4+ T cells. This entry is derived from a study of memory CD4+ T cells and cytomegalovirus serostatus. Sequencing was performed with immunoSEQ multiplex PCR; in TCRdb, only in-frame clones are kept and a portion is missing. This table has 61,000 or so clones, around 81% appearing once. The CDR3 is 16 residues long. Germline CDR1 SGHTA, CDR2 FQGTGA. Trimming pared 1 base from V and 3 bases from J, leaving 13 bases between.

This TCR was recovered from an adult in good health and CMV-seronegative. Some clones in this sample may be carry-over from other donors' samples. The rearrangement uses TRBV7-3 and TRBJ2-4; D possibly matches TRBD1 or TRBD2 (5 bases each). The sample consisted of memory CD4+ T cells from blood. As DNA, the CDR3 is TGTGCCAGCAGCTTAAAGTTGGGGGAAGGCAAAAACATTCAGTACTTC. Translation: CASSLKLGEGKNIQYF.